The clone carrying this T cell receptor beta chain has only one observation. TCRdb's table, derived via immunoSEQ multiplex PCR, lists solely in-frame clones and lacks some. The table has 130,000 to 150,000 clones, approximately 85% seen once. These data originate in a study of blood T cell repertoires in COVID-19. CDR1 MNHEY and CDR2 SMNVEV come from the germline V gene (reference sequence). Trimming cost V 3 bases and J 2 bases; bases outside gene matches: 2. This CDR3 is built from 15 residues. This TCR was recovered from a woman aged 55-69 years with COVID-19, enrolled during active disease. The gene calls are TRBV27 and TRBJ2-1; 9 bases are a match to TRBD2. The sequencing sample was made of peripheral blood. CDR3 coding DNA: TGTGCCAGCAGTTTGGCGGGGGGGCCCTACAATGAGCAGTTCTTC. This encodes CASSLAGGPYNEQFF.